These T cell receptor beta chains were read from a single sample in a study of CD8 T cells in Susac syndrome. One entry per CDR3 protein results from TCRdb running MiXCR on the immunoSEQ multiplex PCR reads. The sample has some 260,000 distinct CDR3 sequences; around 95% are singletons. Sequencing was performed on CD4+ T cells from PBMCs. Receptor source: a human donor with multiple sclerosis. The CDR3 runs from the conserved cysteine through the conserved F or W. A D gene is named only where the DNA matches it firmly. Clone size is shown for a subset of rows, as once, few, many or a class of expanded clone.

TGTGCCAGCAGCGTAGGGCTAGCGGGGAACCACGAGCAGTACTTC	CASSVGLAGNHEQYF	once	TRBV9	TRBJ2-7	TRBD2
TGCGCCAGCAGCTTGGGCCTGGGACCATCGTATGGCTACACCTTC	CASSLGLGPSYGYTF	.	TRBV5-1	TRBJ1-2	.
TGTGCCAGCAGCTTAGCTGTGGTGGGCACTGAAGCTTTCTTT	CASSLAVVGTEAFF	.	TRBV7-9	TRBJ1-1	.
TGCAGTGCTAGAGAGATCACTGATAATTCACCCCTCCACTTT	CSAREITDNSPLHF	.	TRBV20-1	TRBJ1-6	.
TGTGCCAGCAGACCTACCCCCCCGGTCCCCAATGAGCAGTTCTTC	CASRPTPPVPNEQFF	.	TRBV3-1	TRBJ2-1	.
TGTGCCACCAGCCATGTTTTCATGGCAGATACGCAGTATTTT	CATSHVFMADTQYF	.	TRBV15	TRBJ2-3	.
TGCGCCAGCACCCCTCGAGGCAGGGAGGTTGCCAATCAGCCCCAGCATTTT	CASTPRGREVANQPQHF	.	TRBV23-1	TRBJ1-5	.
TGTGCCAGCAGCCAGGAACCCGACGAAAAACTGTTTTTT	CASSQEPDEKLFF	.	TRBV3-1	TRBJ1-4	.
TGTGCCAGCAGCAACACTAGCGGGTGCTGGGTGGAGACCCAGTACTTC	CASSNTSGCWVETQYF	.	TRBV21-1	TRBJ2-5	.
TGTGCCAGCAGAGAGACAGGGGAGGGCTACACCTTC	CASRETGEGYTF	.	TRBV28	TRBJ1-2	TRBD1
TGCAGTGCTAGCGAGGGTCTCACTGAAGCTTTCTTT	CSASEGLTEAFF	.	TRBV20-1	TRBJ1-1	.
TGTGCCAGCAGCTTAGTACTGGGGAACTATGGCTACACCTTC	CASSLVLGNYGYTF	.	TRBV7-6	TRBJ1-2	.
TGTGCCAGCAGTTTATATCGGAGAACCTACGAGCAGTACTTC	CASSLYRRTYEQYF	few	TRBV28	TRBJ2-7	.
TGTGCCAGCTCACCGGGACTGAGCTCAGATACGCAGTATTTT	CASSPGLSSDTQYF	few	TRBV18	TRBJ2-3	.